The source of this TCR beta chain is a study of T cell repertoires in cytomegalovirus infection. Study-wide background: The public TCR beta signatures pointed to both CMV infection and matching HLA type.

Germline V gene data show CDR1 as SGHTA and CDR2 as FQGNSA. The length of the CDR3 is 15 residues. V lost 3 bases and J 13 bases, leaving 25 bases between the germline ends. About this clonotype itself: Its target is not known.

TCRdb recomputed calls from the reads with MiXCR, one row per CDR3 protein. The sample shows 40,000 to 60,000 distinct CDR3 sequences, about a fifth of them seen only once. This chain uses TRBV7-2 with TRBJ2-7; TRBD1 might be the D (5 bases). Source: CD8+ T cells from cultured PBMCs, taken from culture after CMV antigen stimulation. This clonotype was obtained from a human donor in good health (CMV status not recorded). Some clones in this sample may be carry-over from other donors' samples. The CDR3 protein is CASSFVPQGGYEVYF. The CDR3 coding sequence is TGTGCCAGCAGCTTCGTACCGCAGGGTGGTTACGAAGTCTACTTC.